This T cell receptor (beta chain) derives from a study of blood T cells in healthy people across ages. Study information: When template switching was applied, about one barcoded beta molecule was captured per two T cells.

Trimming removed 5 bases from V and 5 bases from J, with 12 bases in between. The CDR3 is made up of 13 amino acids. CDR1 and CDR2 from the germline V gene are SGHTA and FQGNSA. A second PCR, run for roughly 7 to 12 cycles, used a sample-barcoded 5' primer plus a J-beta primer mix. Via MiXCR, TCRdb re-called the 5' RACE reads, giving one row per CDR3 protein. The data show about 2 million distinct CDR3 sequences, about 49% seen once. Sequenced sample: blood. The chain combines TRBV7-2 with TRBJ1-1, with D unresolved. This sequence originates from a woman between 40 and 50 years old in good health. CDR3 loop: CASSPSRLTEAFF. The CDR3 DNA sequence: TGTGCCAGCAGCCCTTCGAGGTTAACTGAAGCTTTCTTT.